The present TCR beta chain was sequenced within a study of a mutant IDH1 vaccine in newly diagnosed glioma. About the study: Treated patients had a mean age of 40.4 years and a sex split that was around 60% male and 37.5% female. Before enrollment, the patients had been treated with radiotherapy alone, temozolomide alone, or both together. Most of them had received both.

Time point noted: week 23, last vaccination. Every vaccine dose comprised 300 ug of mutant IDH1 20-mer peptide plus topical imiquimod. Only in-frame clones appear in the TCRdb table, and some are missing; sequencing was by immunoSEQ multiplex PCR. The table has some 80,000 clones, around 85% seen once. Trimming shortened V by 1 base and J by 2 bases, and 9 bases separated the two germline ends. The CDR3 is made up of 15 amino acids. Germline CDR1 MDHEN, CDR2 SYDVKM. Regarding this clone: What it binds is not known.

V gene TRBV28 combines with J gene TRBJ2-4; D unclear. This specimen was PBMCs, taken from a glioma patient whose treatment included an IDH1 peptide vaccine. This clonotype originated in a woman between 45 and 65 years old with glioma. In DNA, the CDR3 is TGTGCCAGCAGTTTATTAGGGCAGTCCAAAAACATTCAGTACTTC. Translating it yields CASSLLGQSKNIQYF.